The 9 T cell receptor beta chains given below trace back to one sample, sequenced in a study of blood T cell repertoires in COVID-19. Assay used: immunoSEQ multiplex PCR; TCRdb lists only in-frame clones, some missing. The sample holds some 530,000 clones, about 85% seen once. Sequencing was performed on PBMCs or T cells enriched from blood (not recorded which). The receptor source for this set is a woman aged 55-75 years who had recovered from COVID-19.

V is TRBV27 and J is TRBJ1-2; 8 nucleotides match TRBD1. Germline V gives CDR1 MNHEY, CDR2 SMNVEV (reference sequence). CDR3 length: 14 amino acids. Trimming cost V 5 bases and J 5 bases; bases outside gene matches: 7. DNA for the CDR3: TGTGCCAGCAGTCCCGGACAGGGAGTGTATGGCTACACCTTC. The encoded protein is CASSPGQGVYGYTF.

The V call is TRBV4-1, the J call TRBJ2-1; maybe TRBD1 (6 bases). The CDR3 covers 16 residues. Germline V gene sequence: CDR1 MGHRA, CDR2 YSYEKL. The germline V and J ends were trimmed by 6 bases and 0 bases, with 15 bases remaining between them. CDR3 nucleotide sequence: TGCGCCAGCAGACCCTTACAGGGCAGCTCCTACAATGAGCAGTTCTTC. As protein: CASRPLQGSSYNEQFF.

V is TRBV3-1 (or the pseudogene TRBV3-2) and J is TRBJ1-2; D not resolved. The CDR3 extends over 15 amino acids. The germline CDR1 and CDR2 sequences are LGHDT and YNNKEL (reference sequence). V dropped 6 bases and J dropped 3 bases, with 17 bases sitting between them. DNA for the CDR3: TGTGCCAGCAGTCAAACTGCGGGGATTCACTATGGCTACACCTTC. It specifies CASSQTAGIHYGYTF.

The V call is TRBV19, the J call TRBJ2-3; no reliable D call. The CDR3 sequence is 11 residues long. Germline V gives CDR1 LNHDA, CDR2 SQIVND (reference sequence). V lost 3 bases, J lost 7 bases, and 5 bases lay in between. The CDR3 here is CASSMSNTQYF. CDR3 coding DNA: TGTGCCAGTAGTATGTCCAATACGCAGTATTTT.

V gene TRBV29-1 combines with J gene TRBJ1-1, with a possible D match to TRBD1 (5 bases). CDR1 and CDR2 from the germline V gene are SQVTM and ANQGSEA. Trimming pared 4 bases from V and 1 base from J, leaving 13 bases between. The CDR3 is 14 residues long. CDR3 DNA sequence: TGCAGCGTTGTAGAGACAGTGCGGAACACTGAAGCTTTCTTT. Protein: CSVVETVRNTEAFF.

The chain joins TRBV6-5 to TRBJ1-1; TRBD1 might be the D (6 bases). This CDR3 region has 12 residues. The ends were cut back, 7 bases at V and 5 bases at J, with 11 bases in the middle. CDR1 is MNHEY, CDR2 SVGAGI, per germline. CDR3 loop: CASKGVGTEAFF. CDR3 sequence (DNA): TGTGCCAGCAAGGGGGTAGGGACTGAAGCTTTCTTT.

The V and J genes are TRBV2 and TRBJ2-7; a weak D match, TRBD2 (7 bases). V was clipped by 1 base and J by 2 bases, with 12 bases between them. Germline V gene sequence: CDR1 SNHLY, CDR2 FYNNEI. This CDR3 is built from 15 residues. CDR3 in amino acids: CASSEGRGGTYEQYF. In nucleotides, the CDR3 is TGTGCCAGCAGTGAAGGCAGGGGAGGGACCTACGAGCAGTACTTC.

The chain carries TRBV7-2 and TRBJ2-5; TRBD2 agrees at 7 bases. Germline CDR1 reads SGHTA; CDR2 reads FQGNSA. CDR3 size: 14 residues. Trimming cost V 5 bases and J 3 bases; bases outside gene matches: 6. For the CDR3, the DNA is TGTGCCAGCAGCCTACTAGCGACCAAAGAGACCCAGTACTTC. Amino acids: CASSLLATKETQYF.

Notes on this clone: The same CDR3 also results from other DNA sequences found in this sample. The gene calls are TRBV18 and TRBJ2-5, with a possible D match to TRBD2 (6 bases). Between the trimmed V and J ends, which lost 3 bases and 4 bases, there was a span of 9 bases. Germline V gives CDR1 KGHSH, CDR2 LQKENI. The CDR3 length is 13 residues. CDR3 coding DNA: TGTGCCAGCTCACCGGGAGGCGGAGAGACCCAGTACTTC. This codes for CASSPGGGETQYF.